This T cell receptor (beta chain) originates from a study of neurological immune-mediated disorders. Findings and limits, study-wide: None of the CDR3 amino acid sequences of expanded clones recurred across subjects, suggesting private repertoires in all groups.

This clonotype was seen many times. Its target is not known. Sample time point: longitudinal time-point 3. The study built unsorted libraries from 2 million PBMCs kept at -80 C. Synthesis of cDNA used 5'RACE (with 10-nucleotide random UMIs). One entry per CDR3 protein results from TCRdb running MiXCR on the 5' RACE reads. In the table there are over 90,000 distinct CDR3 sequences, under 14% of which are singletons. The germline gives CDR1 DFQATT, CDR2 SNEGSKA (reference sequence). CDR3 length: 10 amino acids. The V end was cut by 1 base, the J end by 7 bases, with 2 bases between. This TCR was recovered from a female donor with HTLV-1-associated myelopathy (HAM/TSP). This chain connects TRBV20-1 to TRBJ2-1; the D is unclear. Sequencing input: PBMCs. CDR3 sequence (DNA): TGCAGTGCTAGAGCGAATGAGCAGTTCTTC. It yields the protein CSARANEQFF.